Described below is a single TCR beta chain sequence and its context. What antigen it recognizes has not been identified. The sample holds no much larger clone one base away, and base qualities are not on file. This sample is drawn from a study of blood T cell repertoires in COVID-19 (dated by TCRdb to the early 2020s). Regarding the study in general: Collaborator samples came from the United States, Italy and Spain and covered acute and convalescent phases of COVID-19. The material from the prospective study consisted of cDNA or gDNA derived from T cells, B-cell-depleted T cells, or PBMCs. Subjects who had been exposed to COVID-19, were actively infected with it, or had recovered from it provided the deeply sampled blood TCRbeta repertoires that made up the dataset. A freely available public database, intended as a resource for researchers studying the immune response to SARS-CoV-2, is where the repertoires were released. The samples were drawn from two sources: the first 160 participants of the ongoing ImmuneRACE study, and over 1,000 subjects contributed by 6 global collaborators. The sample metadata nearly always contained a de-identified subject ID, COVID-19 status, age in years and sex. Where available, HLA class I and class II types were obtained from metadata supplied by the sample provider rather than from assay-based typing. What the research found in general, with its limitations: The quantity of clinical and demographic metadata differed by source and by participant and was supplied without curation.

Whole blood was collected in K2EDTA tubes by collaborating institutions according to the institutions' own protocols. For TCRbeta analysis, collaborators shipped samples as frozen whole blood, isolated PBMCs, or DNA extracted from either of those sample types. CDR1 and CDR2 are drawn from the germline V gene (reference sequence): SEHNR, FQNEAQ. V sheds 5 bases and J sheds 5 bases, leaving 15 bases between their ends. From its cysteine to its phenylalanine, the CDR3 spans 15 amino acids. The retained sequence is limited to the CDR3, 45 bases, with the frame set at the first base. TCRbeta CDR3 regions were amplified from genomic DNA by means of the immunoSEQ Assay, a bias-controlled multiplex PCR. On the authors' methods: Nucleated cell counts per sample were estimated from amplification of reference gene primers within the assay. Sequence reads were collapsed and filtered to measure the absolute abundance of every unique TCRbeta CDR3 rearrangement. For each sample, productive Simpson clonality was calculated by taking the square root of Simpson's diversity index across productive rearrangements. The clones in this table, taken by TCRdb from immuneACCESS, are in-frame only. Not every clone is retained; where verified, under half of the shortfall comes from an unresolved V gene, and the cause of the rest is unknown. V and J calls and clone size follow that table, whereas D and trimming were derived from the DNA. The sample profile shows 99,000 or so clones; around 76% of them were found once. The top ten constitute roughly 19% of the sample.

Sequencing was done on a sample of peripheral blood. The origin of this receptor is a woman in her sixties or seventies with acute or convalescent COVID-19. This chain joins TRBV7-9 to TRBJ2-2; a tentative D match to TRBD1 spans 6 bases. Read as DNA, the sequence is TGTGCCAGCAGCATACCAGGGGTGAGGACCGGGGAGCTGTTTTTT. This translates into CASSIPGVRTGELFF.